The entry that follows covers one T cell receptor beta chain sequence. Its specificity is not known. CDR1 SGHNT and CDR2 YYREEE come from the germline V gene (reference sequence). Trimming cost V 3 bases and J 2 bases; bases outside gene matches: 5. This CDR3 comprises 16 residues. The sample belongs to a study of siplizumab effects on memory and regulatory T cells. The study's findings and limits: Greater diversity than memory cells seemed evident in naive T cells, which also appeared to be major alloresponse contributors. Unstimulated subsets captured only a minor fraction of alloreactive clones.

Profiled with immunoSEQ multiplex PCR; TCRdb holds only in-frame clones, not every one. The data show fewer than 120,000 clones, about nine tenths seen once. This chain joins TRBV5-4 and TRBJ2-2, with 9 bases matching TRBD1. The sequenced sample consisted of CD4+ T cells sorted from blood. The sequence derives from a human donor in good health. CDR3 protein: CASSWGTGLNTGELFF. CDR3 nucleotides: TGTGCCAGCAGCTGGGGGACAGGGTTAAACACCGGGGAGCTGTTTTTT.